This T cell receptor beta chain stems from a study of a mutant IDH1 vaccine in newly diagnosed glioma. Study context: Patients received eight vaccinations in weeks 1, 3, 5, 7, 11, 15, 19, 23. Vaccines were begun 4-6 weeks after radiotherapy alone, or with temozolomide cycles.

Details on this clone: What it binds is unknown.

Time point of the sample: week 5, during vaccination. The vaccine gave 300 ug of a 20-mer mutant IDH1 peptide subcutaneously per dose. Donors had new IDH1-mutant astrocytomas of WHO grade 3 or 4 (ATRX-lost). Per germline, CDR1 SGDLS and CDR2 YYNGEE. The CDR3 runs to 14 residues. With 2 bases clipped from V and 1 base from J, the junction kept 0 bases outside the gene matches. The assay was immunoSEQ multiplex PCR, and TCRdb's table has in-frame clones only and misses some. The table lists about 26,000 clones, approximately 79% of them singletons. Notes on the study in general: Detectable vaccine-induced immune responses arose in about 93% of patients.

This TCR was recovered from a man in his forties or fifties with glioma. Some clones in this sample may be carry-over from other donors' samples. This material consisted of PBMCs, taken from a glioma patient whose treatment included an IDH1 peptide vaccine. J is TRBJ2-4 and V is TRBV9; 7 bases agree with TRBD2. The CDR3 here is CASSVGGAKNIQYF. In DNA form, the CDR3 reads TGTGCCAGCAGCGTCGGGGGGGCCAAAAACATTCAGTACTTC.